The present T cell receptor beta chain was sequenced within a study of cytomegalovirus exposure and HLA in healthy donors. The study, taken as a whole, reports: An ancestry cluster, one associated with Asian ancestry, reportedly showed fewer N-insertions than the roughly 610-donor mean in a later analysis.

As concerns this clone: Antigen: not known.

With V trimmed by 3 bases and J by 6 bases, 13 bases remained unmatched. This CDR3 contains 17 residues. Germline V lookup: CDR1 SEHNR, CDR2 FQNEAQ (reference sequence). Donors likely had unrecorded immune exposures despite being nominally healthy when sampled. Vbeta (60) and Jbeta (13) primers were used in the PCR. Profiled with immunoSEQ multiplex PCR; TCRdb holds only in-frame clones, not every one. This table holds 75,000 to 90,000 clones, around 70% found once. This sequence joins TRBV7-9 and TRBJ2-1; 8 bases align to TRBD1. The sequence was collected from a man aged 25-45 years in good health and CMV-seropositive. Sequencing used PBMCs. CDR3 loop: CASSFPEAGGSLNEQFF. The DNA for the CDR3 is TGTGCCAGCAGCTTCCCGGAGGCAGGGGGCTCCCTCAATGAGCAGTTCTTC.